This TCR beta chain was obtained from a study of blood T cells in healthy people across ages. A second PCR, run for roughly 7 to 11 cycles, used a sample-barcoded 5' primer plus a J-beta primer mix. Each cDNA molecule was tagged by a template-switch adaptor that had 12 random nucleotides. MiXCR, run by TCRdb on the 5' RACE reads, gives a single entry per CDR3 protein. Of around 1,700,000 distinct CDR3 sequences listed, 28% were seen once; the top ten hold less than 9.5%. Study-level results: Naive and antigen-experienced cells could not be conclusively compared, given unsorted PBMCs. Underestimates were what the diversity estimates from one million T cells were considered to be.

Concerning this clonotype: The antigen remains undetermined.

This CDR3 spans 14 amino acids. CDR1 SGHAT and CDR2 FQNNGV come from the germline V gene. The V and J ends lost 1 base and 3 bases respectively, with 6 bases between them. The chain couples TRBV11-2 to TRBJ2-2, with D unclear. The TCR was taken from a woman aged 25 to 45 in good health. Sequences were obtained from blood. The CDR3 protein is CASSLVPHTGELFF. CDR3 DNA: TGTGCCAGCAGCTTAGTCCCCCACACCGGGGAGCTGTTTTTT.